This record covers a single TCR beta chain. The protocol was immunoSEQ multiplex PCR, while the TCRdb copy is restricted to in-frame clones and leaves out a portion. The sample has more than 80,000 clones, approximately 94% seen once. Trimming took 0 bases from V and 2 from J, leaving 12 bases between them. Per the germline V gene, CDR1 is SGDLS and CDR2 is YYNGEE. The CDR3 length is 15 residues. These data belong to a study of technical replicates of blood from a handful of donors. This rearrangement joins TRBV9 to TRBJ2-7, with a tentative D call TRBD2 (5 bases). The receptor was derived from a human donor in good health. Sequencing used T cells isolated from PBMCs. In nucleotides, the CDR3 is TGTGCCAGCAGCGTAGGGAGCGCGGGTACCTACGAGCAGTACTTC. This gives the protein CASSVGSAGTYEQYF.